This TCR beta chain was observed in a study of CD8+ T cells in alopecia areata. On the study more broadly: Treatment of the treated patients consisted of oral tofacitinib, 5 to 10 mg twice daily. Study-wide points: When scalp samples are sequenced, resident alphabeta T cells of normal skin are also captured. Scalp clonality, together with expanded CD8+ clones among the top 100, fell significantly with tofacitinib. Greater clonality was observed in lesional scalp samples, especially alopecia totalis/universalis, versus normal scalp.

Treatment of the sample: oral pan-JAK inhibitor, 5-10 mg twice daily. Regarding this clone: Its antigen is not identified.

It was cDNA, reverse transcribed from extracted RNA, that served as the sequencing template. Method: immunoSEQ multiplex PCR; TCRdb's copy keeps in-frame clones and lacks some. The sample gives 200,000 to 250,000 clones, about 50% of which show up once; 1.5% to 2% is in the top ten. CDR1 and CDR2 (germline): KGHSH, LQKENI. This CDR3 region has 14 residues. V was shortened by 3 bases and J by 1 base, with 7 bases between the two germline ends. Sequences were derived from CD4+ T cells sorted from blood, sampled at week 4, from a patient treated with tofacitinib. The chain carries TRBV18 and TRBJ1-5; D might be TRBD1 (5 bases). The receptor's source is a human donor with alopecia areata. CDR3 nucleotides: TGTGCCAGCTCACCGAAGGGGAGCAATCAGCCCCAGCATTTT. This translates into CASSPKGSNQPQHF.